One TCR beta chain is described in this entry. This sample stems from a study of blood T cell repertoires in COVID-19. Background on the study: The United States, Italy and Spain provided the acute and convalescent COVID-19 samples. PBMCs, B-cell-depleted T cells, or T cells were the source of the cDNA or gDNA that made up the material.

As originally analysed: Estimation of nucleated cell counts relied on the amplification of reference gene primers. The method was immunoSEQ multiplex PCR; TCRdb's version includes in-frame clones alone and lacks a portion of them. The V and J calls and clone size are taken from that table; D and trimming were inferred from the DNA. Here the sample spans tens of thousands of clones, around 85% being singletons. The germline V gene has CDR1 SGHDT and CDR2 YYEEEE. The CDR3 contains 15 residues. The V gene end was trimmed by 1 base and the J gene end by 4 bases; junction bases not matched to a gene: 3. The TCR was taken from an elderly man with active or convalescent COVID-19. J is TRBJ2-1 and V is TRBV5-6; 9 nucleotides match TRBD1. Sequencing was performed on peripheral blood. The CDR3 is CASSLWDRVYNEQFF. In DNA, the CDR3 is TGTGCCAGCAGCTTGTGGGACAGGGTATACAATGAGCAGTTCTTC.